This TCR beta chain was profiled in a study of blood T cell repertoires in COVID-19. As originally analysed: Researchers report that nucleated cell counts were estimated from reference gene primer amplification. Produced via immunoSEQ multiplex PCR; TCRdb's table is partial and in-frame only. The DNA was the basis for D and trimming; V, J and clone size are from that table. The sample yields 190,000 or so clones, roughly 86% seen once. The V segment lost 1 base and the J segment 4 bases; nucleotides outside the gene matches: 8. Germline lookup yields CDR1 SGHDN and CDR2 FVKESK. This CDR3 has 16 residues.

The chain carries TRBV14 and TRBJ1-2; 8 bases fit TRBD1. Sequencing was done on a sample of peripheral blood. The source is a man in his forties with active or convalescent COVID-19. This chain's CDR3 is CASSQGLGQALYGYTF. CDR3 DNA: TGTGCCAGCAGCCAAGGCCTGGGACAGGCCCTCTATGGCTACACCTTC.